This T cell receptor beta chain was recovered during a study of blood T cell repertoires in COVID-19. Overall study context: There were acute and convalescent COVID-19 samples, and they came from the United States, Italy and Spain. PBMCs, B-cell-depleted T cells, or T cells provided the cDNA or gDNA that made up the material.

Original methodology: Reference gene primer amplification gave estimated nucleated cell counts. TCRdb's table, derived via immunoSEQ multiplex PCR, lists solely in-frame clones and lacks some. V, J and clone size reflect that table, while D and trimming were determined from the DNA. Of 53,000 or so clones listed, more than 90% were seen once; the top ten hold 3.1%. Looked up from germline, CDR1 is SGHRS and CDR2 is YFSETQ. V lost 1 base to trimming and J lost 3 bases, with 11 bases between them. The length of the CDR3 is 14 residues. The rearrangement links TRBV5-1 to TRBJ2-7, with D uncertain. The sequence derives from a human donor in a cohort sampled during active COVID-19. Sequencing was performed on peripheral blood. The CDR3 here is CASSLSRSNYEQYF. The CDR3 nucleotides are TGCGCCAGCAGCTTGAGCCGGAGCAACTACGAGCAGTACTTC.